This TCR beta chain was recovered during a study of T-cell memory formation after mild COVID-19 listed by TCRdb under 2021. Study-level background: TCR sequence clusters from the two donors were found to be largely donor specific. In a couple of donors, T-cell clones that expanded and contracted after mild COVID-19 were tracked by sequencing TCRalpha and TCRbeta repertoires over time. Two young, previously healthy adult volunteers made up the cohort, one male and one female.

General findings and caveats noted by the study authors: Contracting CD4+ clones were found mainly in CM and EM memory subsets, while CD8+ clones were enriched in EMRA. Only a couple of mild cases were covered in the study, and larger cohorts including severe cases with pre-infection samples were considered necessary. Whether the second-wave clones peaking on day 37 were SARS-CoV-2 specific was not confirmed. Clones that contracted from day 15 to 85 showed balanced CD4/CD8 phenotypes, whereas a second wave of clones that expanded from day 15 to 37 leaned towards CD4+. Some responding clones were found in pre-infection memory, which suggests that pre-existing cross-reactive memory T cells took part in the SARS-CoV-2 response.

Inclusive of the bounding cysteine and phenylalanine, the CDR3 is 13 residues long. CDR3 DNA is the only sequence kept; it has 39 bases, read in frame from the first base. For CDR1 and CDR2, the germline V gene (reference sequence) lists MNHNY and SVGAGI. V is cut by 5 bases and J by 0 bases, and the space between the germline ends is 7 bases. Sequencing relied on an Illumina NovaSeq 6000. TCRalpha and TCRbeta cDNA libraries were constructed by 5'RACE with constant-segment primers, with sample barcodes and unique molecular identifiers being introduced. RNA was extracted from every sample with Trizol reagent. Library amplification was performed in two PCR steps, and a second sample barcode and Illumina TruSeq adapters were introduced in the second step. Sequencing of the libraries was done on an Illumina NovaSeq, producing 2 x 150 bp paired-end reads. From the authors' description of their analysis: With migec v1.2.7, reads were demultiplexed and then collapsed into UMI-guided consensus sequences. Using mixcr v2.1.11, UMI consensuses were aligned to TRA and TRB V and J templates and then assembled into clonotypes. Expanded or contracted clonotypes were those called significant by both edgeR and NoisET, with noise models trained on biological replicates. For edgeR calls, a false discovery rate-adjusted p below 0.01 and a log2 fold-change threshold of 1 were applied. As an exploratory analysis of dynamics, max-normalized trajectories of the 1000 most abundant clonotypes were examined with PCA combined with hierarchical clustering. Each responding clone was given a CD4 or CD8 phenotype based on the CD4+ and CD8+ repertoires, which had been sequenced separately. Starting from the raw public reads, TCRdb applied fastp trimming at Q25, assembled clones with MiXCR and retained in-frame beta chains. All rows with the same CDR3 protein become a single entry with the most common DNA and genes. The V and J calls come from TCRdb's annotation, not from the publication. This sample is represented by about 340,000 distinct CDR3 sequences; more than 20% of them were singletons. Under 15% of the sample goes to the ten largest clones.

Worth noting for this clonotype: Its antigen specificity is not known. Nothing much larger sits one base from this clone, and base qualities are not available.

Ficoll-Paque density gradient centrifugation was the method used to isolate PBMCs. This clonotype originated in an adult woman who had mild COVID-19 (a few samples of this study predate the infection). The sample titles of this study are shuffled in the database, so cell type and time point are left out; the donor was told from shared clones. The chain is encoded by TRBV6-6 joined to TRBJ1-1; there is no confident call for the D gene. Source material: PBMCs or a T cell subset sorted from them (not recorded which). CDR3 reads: CASSDIMNTEAFF. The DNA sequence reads TGTGCCAGCAGTGACATCATGAACACTGAAGCTTTCTTT.